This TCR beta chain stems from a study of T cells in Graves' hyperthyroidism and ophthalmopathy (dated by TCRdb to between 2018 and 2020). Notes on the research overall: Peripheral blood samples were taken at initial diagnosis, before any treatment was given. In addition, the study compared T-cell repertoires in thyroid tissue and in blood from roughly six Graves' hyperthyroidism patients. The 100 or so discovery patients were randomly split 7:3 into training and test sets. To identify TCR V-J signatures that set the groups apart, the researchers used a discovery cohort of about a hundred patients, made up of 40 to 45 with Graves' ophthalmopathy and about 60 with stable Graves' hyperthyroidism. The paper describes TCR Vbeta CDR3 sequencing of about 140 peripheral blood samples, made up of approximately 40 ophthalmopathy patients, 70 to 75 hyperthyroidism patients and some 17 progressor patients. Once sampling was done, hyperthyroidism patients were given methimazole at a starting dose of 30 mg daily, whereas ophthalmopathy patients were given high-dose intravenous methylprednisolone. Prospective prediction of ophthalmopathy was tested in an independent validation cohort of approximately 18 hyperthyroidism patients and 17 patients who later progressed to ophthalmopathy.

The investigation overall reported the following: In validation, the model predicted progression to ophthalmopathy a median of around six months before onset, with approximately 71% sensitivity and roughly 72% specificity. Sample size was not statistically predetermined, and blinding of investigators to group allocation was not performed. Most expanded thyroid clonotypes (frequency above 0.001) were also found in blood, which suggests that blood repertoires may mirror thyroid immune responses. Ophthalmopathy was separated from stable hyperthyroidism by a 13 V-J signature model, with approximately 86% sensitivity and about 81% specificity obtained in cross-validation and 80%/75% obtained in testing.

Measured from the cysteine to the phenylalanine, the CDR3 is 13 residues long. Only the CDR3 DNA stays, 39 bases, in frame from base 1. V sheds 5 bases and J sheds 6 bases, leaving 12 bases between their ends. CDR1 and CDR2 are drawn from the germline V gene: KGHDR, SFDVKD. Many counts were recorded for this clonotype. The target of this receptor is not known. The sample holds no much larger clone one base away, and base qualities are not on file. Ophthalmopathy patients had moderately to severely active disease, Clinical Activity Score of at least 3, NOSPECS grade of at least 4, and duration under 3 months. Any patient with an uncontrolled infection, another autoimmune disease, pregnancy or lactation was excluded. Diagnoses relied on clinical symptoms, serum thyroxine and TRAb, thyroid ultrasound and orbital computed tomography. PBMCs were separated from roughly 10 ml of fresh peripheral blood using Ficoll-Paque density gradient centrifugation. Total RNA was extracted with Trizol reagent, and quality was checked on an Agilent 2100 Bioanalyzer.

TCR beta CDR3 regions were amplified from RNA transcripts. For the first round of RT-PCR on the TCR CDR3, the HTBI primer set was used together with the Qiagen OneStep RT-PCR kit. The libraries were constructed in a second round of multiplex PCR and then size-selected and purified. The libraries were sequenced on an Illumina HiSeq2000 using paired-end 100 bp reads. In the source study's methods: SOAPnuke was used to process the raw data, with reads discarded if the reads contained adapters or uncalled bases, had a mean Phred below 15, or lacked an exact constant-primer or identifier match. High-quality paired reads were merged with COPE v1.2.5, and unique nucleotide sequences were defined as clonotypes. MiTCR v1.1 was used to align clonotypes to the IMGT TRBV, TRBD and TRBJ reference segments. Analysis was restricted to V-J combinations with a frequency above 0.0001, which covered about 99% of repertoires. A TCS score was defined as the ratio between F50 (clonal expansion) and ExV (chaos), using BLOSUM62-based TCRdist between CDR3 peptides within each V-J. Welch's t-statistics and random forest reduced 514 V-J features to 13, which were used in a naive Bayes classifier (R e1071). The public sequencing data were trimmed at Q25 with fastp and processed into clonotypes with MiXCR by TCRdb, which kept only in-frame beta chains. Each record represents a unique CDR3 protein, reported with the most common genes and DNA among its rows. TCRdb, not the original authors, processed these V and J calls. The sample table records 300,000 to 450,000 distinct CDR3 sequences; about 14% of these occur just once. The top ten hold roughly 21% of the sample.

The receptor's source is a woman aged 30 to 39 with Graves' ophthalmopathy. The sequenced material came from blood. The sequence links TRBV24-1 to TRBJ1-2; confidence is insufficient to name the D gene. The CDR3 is CATSAGPTDGYTF. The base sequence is TGTGCCACCAGTGCGGGTCCTACGGATGGCTACACCTTC.